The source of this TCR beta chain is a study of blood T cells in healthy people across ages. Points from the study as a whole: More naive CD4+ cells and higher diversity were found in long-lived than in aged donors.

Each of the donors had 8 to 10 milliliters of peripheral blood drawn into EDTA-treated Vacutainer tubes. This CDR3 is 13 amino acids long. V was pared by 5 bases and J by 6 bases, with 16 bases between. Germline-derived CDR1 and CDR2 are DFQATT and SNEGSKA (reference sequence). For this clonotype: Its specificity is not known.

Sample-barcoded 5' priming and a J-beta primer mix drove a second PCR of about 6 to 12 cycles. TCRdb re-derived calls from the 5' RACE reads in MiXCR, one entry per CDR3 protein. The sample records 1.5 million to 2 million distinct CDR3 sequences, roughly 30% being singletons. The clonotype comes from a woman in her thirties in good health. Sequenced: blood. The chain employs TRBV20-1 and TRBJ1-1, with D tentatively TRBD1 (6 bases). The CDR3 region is CSAALPGQPEAFF. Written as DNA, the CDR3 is TGCAGTGCTGCCCTACCGGGACAACCTGAAGCTTTCTTT.